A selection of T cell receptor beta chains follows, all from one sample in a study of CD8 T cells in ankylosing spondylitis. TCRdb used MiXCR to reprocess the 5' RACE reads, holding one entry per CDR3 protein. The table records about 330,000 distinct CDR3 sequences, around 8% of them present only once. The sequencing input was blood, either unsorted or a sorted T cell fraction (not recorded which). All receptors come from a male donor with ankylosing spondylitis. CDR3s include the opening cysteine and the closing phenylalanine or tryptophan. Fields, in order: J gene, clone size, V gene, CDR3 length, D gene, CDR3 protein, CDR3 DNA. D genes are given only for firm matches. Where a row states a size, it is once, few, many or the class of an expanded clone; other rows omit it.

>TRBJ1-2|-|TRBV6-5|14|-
CASSYLDEGSGYTF
TGTGCCAGCAGTTACCTGGACGAAGGGAGCGGCTACACCTTC
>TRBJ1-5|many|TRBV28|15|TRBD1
CASSLSTGGHQPQHF
TGTGCCAGCAGTTTATCAACAGGGGGACATCAGCCCCAGCATTTT
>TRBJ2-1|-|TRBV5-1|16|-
CASSTAGTPSYNEQFF
TGCGCCAGCAGCACGGCAGGGACTCCCTCCTACAATGAGCAGTTCTTC
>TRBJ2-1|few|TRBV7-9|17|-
CASSPPRPQLLYNEQFF
TGTGCCAGCAGCCCTCCCCGCCCACAACTCCTCTACAATGAGCAGTTCTTC
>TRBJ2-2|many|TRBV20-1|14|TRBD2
CSATSGGNTGELFF
TGCAGTGCTACAAGCGGGGGGAACACCGGGGAGCTGTTTTTT
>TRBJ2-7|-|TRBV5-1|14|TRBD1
CASSNRGPSYEQYF
TGCGCCAGCAGCAACAGGGGCCCATCCTACGAGCAGTACTTC
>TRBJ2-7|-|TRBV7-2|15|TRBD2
CASSVRTSGLVEQYF
TGTGCCAGCAGCGTTAGGACTAGTGGGCTCGTCGAGCAGTACTTC
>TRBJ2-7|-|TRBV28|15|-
CASTDPRQASYEQYF
TGTGCCAGCACCGATCCCCGACAGGCCTCCTACGAGCAGTACTTC
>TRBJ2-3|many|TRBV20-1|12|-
CSAETTTDTQYF
TGCAGTGCAGAGACTACCACAGATACGCAGTATTTT
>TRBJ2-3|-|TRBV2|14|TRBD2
CASSMQRGRDTQYF
TGTGCCAGCAGTATGCAGCGGGGACGGGATACGCAGTATTTT
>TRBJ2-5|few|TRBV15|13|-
CATSMTEQETQYF
TGTGCCACCAGCATGACGGAACAAGAGACCCAGTACTTC
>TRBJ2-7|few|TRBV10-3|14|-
CAISEGQGVEEQYF
TGTGCCATCAGTGAGGGTCAGGGAGTGGAGGAGCAGTACTTC
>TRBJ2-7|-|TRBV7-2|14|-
CASSAGPPAYEQYF
TGTGCCAGCAGCGCGGGACCGCCGGCCTACGAGCAGTACTTC
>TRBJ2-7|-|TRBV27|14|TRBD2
CASRDLTSVYEQYF
TGTGCCAGCAGGGATTTGACTAGCGTCTACGAGCAGTACTTC
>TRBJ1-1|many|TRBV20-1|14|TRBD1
CSALSQGVNTEAFF
TGCAGTGCGCTCTCTCAGGGGGTGAACACTGAAGCTTTCTTT
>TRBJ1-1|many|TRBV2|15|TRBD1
CASTLRQGMATEAFF
TGTGCCAGCACCCTGAGACAGGGAATGGCCACTGAAGCTTTCTTT